This TCR beta chain was sequenced during a study of Ad26.COV2.S vaccination and SARS-CoV-2 variants. As to treatment: some 20 received Ad26.COV2.S at low or high dose, single or two shots; 5 received placebo; per-sample allocation not given. Sample collection was performed on day 63 after the first vaccine or placebo injection. The CDR3 spans 18 residues. The germline CDR1 and CDR2 sequences are KGHSH and LQKENI. Trimming took 3 bases from V and 2 from J; bases not matched to a gene: 12. Clones were read by immunoSEQ multiplex PCR, and TCRdb kept only the in-frame ones, dropping some. The sample records about 350,000 clones, approximately 90% being singletons.

The sequence was collected from a person aged 18-60 years who received the Ad26.COV2.S COVID-19 vaccine or a placebo. This specimen was peripheral blood, taken in a trial of Ad26.COV2.S vaccine versus placebo. The V call is TRBV18, the J call TRBJ2-2, with 7 bases fitting TRBD2. The CDR3 loop reads CASSPQAQRGTNTGELFF. As DNA, the CDR3 is TGTGCCAGCTCACCCCAAGCACAGCGGGGAACAAACACCGGGGAGCTGTTTTTT.